The 26 T cell receptor beta chains below all came from one sample that was sequenced in a study of shared clonotypes between healthy human individuals (dated by TCRdb to 2018 to 2020). Preparation of the library involved the immunoSEQ multiplex PCR assay. The table comes from immuneACCESS by way of TCRdb, which keeps in-frame sequences with V and J called. Part of the clones is missing from these tables; in studies checked, under half for an unresolved V gene and the rest for unknown reasons. In all, the sample holds over a million clones, and around 78% of those were seen once. Of the sample, roughly 0.55% is held by the ten largest clones. Sequencing used memory CD4+ T cells from PBMCs. The sample's cell subset or site, from its label and the paper: CD45RA-negative fraction. These receptors all come from a man between 18 and 29 years old in good health. Some clones in this sample may be carry-over from other donors' samples.

This clone was counted between two and nine times. V and J are TRBV6-6 and TRBJ1-4; D is undetermined. Germline V CDR1 and CDR2: MNHNY, SVGAGI (reference sequence). The CDR3 has 13 amino acids. The germline V and J ends were trimmed by 4 bases and 3 bases, with 6 bases remaining between them. This CDR3 reads CASSLLANEKLFF. CDR3 nucleotide sequence: TGTGCCAGCAGTTTATTGGCTAATGAAAAACTGTTTTTT.

The chain recombines TRBV11-2 with TRBJ2-1; D unclear. This CDR3 contains 17 residues. Germline V CDR1 and CDR2: SGHAT, FQNNGV. V lost 1 base, J lost 2 bases, and 15 bases lay in between. As DNA, the CDR3 is TGTGCCAGCAGCTTAGTAGTCCGTCCCCGCCCCTACAATGAGCAGTTCTTC. It specifies CASSLVVRPRPYNEQFF. Based on the CDR3 plus reference TRBV11-2 and TRBJ2-1, the full variable domain is EAGVAQSPRYKIIEKRQSVAFWCNPISGHATLYWYQQILGQGPKLLIQFQNNGVVDDSQLPKDRFSAERLKGVDSTLKIQPAKLEDSAVYLCASSLVVRPRPYNEQFFGPGTRLTVL.

The chain employs TRBV27 and TRBJ1-6; D is unresolved. The germline gives CDR1 MNHEY, CDR2 SMNVEV (reference sequence). The length of the CDR3 is 8 residues. The V gene lost 8 bases and the J gene lost 17 bases, with 7 bases spanning the gap. The CDR3 nucleotides read TGTGCCAGCCGGAACGTCCACTTT. Protein product: CASRNVHF.

V is TRBV29-1 and J is TRBJ2-5; D remains ambiguous. The V and J ends lost 7 bases and 4 bases respectively, with 13 bases between them. From germline, CDR1 is SQVTM and CDR2 ANQGSEA. The CDR3 is made up of 12 amino acids. The CDR3 sequence is CSARNHAETQYF. The CDR3 bases are TGCAGCGCCCGTAACCATGCAGAGACCCAGTACTTC.

At least ten counts were recorded for this clone. This chain connects TRBV7-2 to TRBJ2-1; 15 bases line up with TRBD2. Germline V CDR1 and CDR2: SGHTA, FQGNSA. The CDR3 runs to 18 residues. V lost 4 bases to trimming and J lost 6 bases; unmatched junction nucleotides: 10. CDR3 coding DNA: TGTGCCAGCAGCTCCTGGACTAGCGGGAGGGTTAGTGGCAATGAGCAGTTCTTC. It yields the protein CASSSWTSGRVSGNEQFF.

The chain links TRBV5-4 to TRBJ2-7; unclear D gene. The CDR3 is 15 amino acids. The V end was cut by 5 bases, the J end by 2 bases, with 17 bases between. CDR1 is SGHNT, CDR2 YYREEE, per germline (reference sequence). CDR3 region: CASSLDGLETYEQYF. CDR3 sequence (DNA): TGTGCCAGCAGTCTCGATGGCCTGGAGACCTACGAGCAGTACTTC.

This chain connects TRBV18 to TRBJ2-7; tentative D call: TRBD1 (5 bases). V dropped 3 bases and J dropped 1 base, with 13 bases sitting between them. Germline V gives CDR1 KGHSH, CDR2 LQKENI. This CDR3 has 15 residues. CDR3 DNA: TGTGCCAGCTCACCCCTGACAGTGAATTCCTACGAGCAGTACTTC. Its translation is CASSPLTVNSYEQYF.

The V call is TRBV6-5, the J call TRBJ2-1, with D perhaps matching TRBD2 (5 bases). The germline V gene encodes CDR1 MNHEY and CDR2 SVGAGI. The germline V and J ends were trimmed by 6 bases and 5 bases, with 17 bases remaining between them. CDR3 size: 15 residues. Here the CDR3 reads CASRTGGSGHNEQFF. The CDR3, as DNA: TGTGCCAGCAGGACGGGTGGGAGCGGTCACAATGAGCAGTTCTTC.

This sequence joins TRBV12-5 and TRBJ2-5, with 7 bases identical to TRBD1. The ends lost 7 bases at V and 4 bases at J; junction bases unmatched: 6. The CDR3 sequence is 13 residues long. Looked up from germline, CDR1 is LGHNT and CDR2 is FRNRAP. The CDR3 bases are TGTGCTAGTGCTAGGGGACAGTCAGAGACCCAGTACTTC. Its translation: CASARGQSETQYF.

The V and J genes are TRBV7-9 and TRBJ2-3; 12 bases are a match to TRBD2. CDR1 is SEHNR, CDR2 FQNEAQ, per germline (reference sequence). The CDR3 spans 18 residues. Trimming removed 5 bases from V and 5 bases from J; junction bases left unmatched: 14. CDR3 sequence: CASSLPHRLAGVKDTQYF. Here the CDR3 DNA reads TGTGCCAGCAGCCTACCGCACCGACTAGCGGGAGTGAAAGATACGCAGTATTTT.

This chain connects TRBV4-2 to TRBJ1-2; TRBD1 matches 9 bases. CDR1 is LGHNA and CDR2 is YNFKEQ in the germline V gene. V dropped 4 bases and J dropped 4; count of bases not matched to a gene: 7. CDR3 length: 15 residues. The CDR3 sequence: CASSRGQGISYGYTF. In nucleotides, the CDR3 is TGTGCCAGCAGCCGGGGACAGGGAATCTCCTATGGCTACACCTTC.

V and J are TRBV10-1 and TRBJ2-7; 8 nucleotides match TRBD1. The CDR3 runs 14 residues. With 4 bases clipped from V and 5 bases from J, the junction kept 7 bases outside the gene matches. Per germline, CDR1 WNHNN and CDR2 SYGVQD (reference sequence). Written as DNA, the CDR3 is TGCGCCAGCAGTGCCTCGGACAGGGTACACGAGCAGTACTTC. Protein: CASSASDRVHEQYF.

The chain combines TRBV7-9 with TRBJ2-7, with 7 positions matching TRBD2. There are 14 residues in the CDR3. CDR1 is SEHNR and CDR2 is FQNEAQ in the germline V gene (reference sequence). V trimming: 5 bases; J trimming: 6 bases; junction bases outside the gene matches: 10. The CDR3 DNA follows: TGTGCCAGCAGCAACAACGGACTAGATCGCGAGCAGTACTTC. Protein: CASSNNGLDREQYF.

This clone was detected only once. A much larger clone lies one base from this, so it may be a read error. In the same sample, other DNA sequences code for this CDR3. The genes are TRBV2 and TRBJ2-7; D uncertain. Germline-derived CDR1 and CDR2 are SNHLY and FYNNEI. The CDR3 contains 11 residues. The V end was cut by 3 bases, the J end by 4 bases, with 4 bases between. CDR3 nucleotide sequence: TGTGCCAGCAGTGATGGGTACGAGCAGTACTTC. It encodes CASSDGYEQYF.

This clone was recorded once. The chain joins TRBV7-2 to TRBJ1-4; D not certain. The CDR3 covers 14 residues. CDR1 and CDR2 (germline): SGHTA, FQGNSA. Trimming left V 6 bases short and J 8 bases short, with 16 bases between. CDR3: CASRGPNSKEKLFF. The CDR3 DNA follows: TGTGCCAGCAGGGGCCCGAACAGCAAAGAAAAACTGTTTTTT.

This clone was counted many times. The chain uses TRBV6-1 and TRBJ1-5; D not resolved. V was clipped by 6 bases and J by 0 bases, with 12 bases between them. The CDR3 covers 15 residues. Germline V lookup: CDR1 MNHNS, CDR2 SASEGT. The CDR3 coding sequence is TGTGCCAGCAGCCCCTCCCGGGGTAGCAATCAGCCCCAGCATTTT. Protein sequence: CASSPSRGSNQPQHF.

This clone was detected once. The rearrangement uses TRBV28 and TRBJ1-2; possible D gene TRBD1, 6 bases. The CDR3 runs to 13 residues. Germline V gives CDR1 MDHEN, CDR2 SYDVKM. Trimming pared 2 bases from V and 5 bases from J, leaving 9 bases between. CDR3 residues: CASSLDGQYGYTF. The CDR3 coding sequence is TGTGCCAGCAGTTTAGACGGACAGTATGGCTACACCTTC.

The chain joins TRBV19 to TRBJ2-1, with 12 bases that match TRBD2. The CDR3 extends over 15 amino acids. Per the germline V gene, CDR1 is LNHDA and CDR2 is SQIVND (reference sequence). V was clipped by 5 bases and J by 5 bases; unmatched bases: 4. CDR3 DNA sequence: TGTGCCAGTAGTGCGACTAGCGGGAGCCACAATGAGCAGTTCTTC. Translated, it gives CASSATSGSHNEQFF.

There are a few counts of this clone. A read error may produce the germline difference seen at one junction end. The CDR3 nucleotides read TGCGCCACCAGTGGGGGCTTGAACACTGAAGCTTTCTTT. Translated, it gives CATSGGLNTEAFF. The chain couples TRBV10-2 to TRBJ1-1; TRBD1 might be the D (6 bases). CDR1 WSHSY and CDR2 SAAADI come from the germline V gene. This CDR3 is built from 13 residues.

The chain employs TRBV30 and TRBJ1-3, with 9 nucleotides matching TRBD1. Germline V gene sequence: CDR1 GTSNPN, CDR2 SVGIG (reference sequence). The ends lost 0 bases at V and 2 bases at J; junction bases unmatched: 8. CDR3 length equals 17 residues. CDR3 sequence: CAWSVLVRDRAGNTIYF. In nucleotides, the CDR3 is TGTGCCTGGAGTGTACTAGTAAGGGACAGGGCTGGAAACACCATATATTTT.

V and J are TRBV2 and TRBJ1-5; the D is unclear. Trimming shortened V by 7 bases and J by 2 bases, and 6 bases separated the two germline ends. There are 12 residues in the CDR3. Germline V gene sequence: CDR1 SNHLY, CDR2 FYNNEI. In DNA, the CDR3 is TGTGCCAGCACGCAGCGCAATCAGCCCCAGCATTTT. Amino acid sequence: CASTQRNQPQHF.

The chain is built from TRBV10-3 and TRBJ2-2; D is unclear. CDR3 length: 15 amino acids. CDR1 and CDR2 (germline): ENHRY, SYGVKD. Deletions cut 10 bases from V and 0 bases from J, with 15 bases between. The CDR3 DNA follows: TGTGCCACCTCATATGCTTCCCCGAACACCGGGGAGCTGTTTTTT. The encoded protein is CATSYASPNTGELFF.

This chain links TRBV11-2 with TRBJ2-7; the match to TRBD1 covers 12 bases. Germline V gene data show CDR1 as SGHAT and CDR2 as FQNNGV. This CDR3 comprises 14 residues. With V trimmed by 5 bases and J by 6 bases, 5 bases remained unmatched. The CDR3 DNA reads as TGTGCCAGCAGCCCCGGGACAGGGGGCCGCGAGCAGTACTTC. It specifies CASSPGTGGREQYF. Complete variable domain (other parts from reference TRBV11-2 and TRBJ2-7): EAGVAQSPRYKIIEKRQSVAFWCNPISGHATLYWYQQILGQGPKLLIQFQNNGVVDDSQLPKDRFSAERLKGVDSTLKIQPAKLEDSAVYLCASSPGTGGREQYFGPGTRLTVT.

As to this clone: Other DNA variants within this sample encode the same CDR3. This chain joins TRBV9 and TRBJ2-3; 11 positions match TRBD2. The J segment lost 0 bases and the V segment lost 4 bases, leaving 4 bases of the junction unmatched. Germline CDR1 and CDR2: SGDLS and YYNGEE. The CDR3 totals 16 residues. CDR3 in DNA: TGTGCCAGCAGCCCAAGGACTAGCGGGAGCACAGATACGCAGTATTTT. Amino acids: CASSPRTSGSTDTQYF. The whole variable domain, filled in from reference TRBV9 and TRBJ2-3, reads DSGVTQTPKHLITATGQRVTLRCSPRSGDLSVYWYQQSLDQGLQFLIQYYNGEERAKGNILERFSAQQFPDLHSELNLSSLELGDSALYFCASSPRTSGSTDTQYFGPGTRLTVL.

This chain uses TRBV5-1 with TRBJ2-1; D call uncertain. The CDR3 consists of 13 residues. CDR1 is SGHRS, CDR2 YFSETQ, per germline. V dropped 4 bases and J dropped 0 bases, with 5 bases sitting between them. CDR3 in amino acids: CASSTPSYNEQFF. CDR3 in DNA: TGCGCCAGCAGCACCCCCTCCTACAATGAGCAGTTCTTC.

Note on this clone: Additional DNA sequences in this sample encode the identical CDR3. The V and J genes are TRBV27 and TRBJ1-1, with 8 bases aligning to TRBD1. Trimming took 5 bases from V and 1 from J; bases not matched to a gene: 3. Germline CDR1 MNHEY, CDR2 SMNVEV (reference sequence). This CDR3 has 14 amino acids. CDR3 in amino acids: CASSLGTGNTEAFF. The CDR3 DNA reads as TGTGCCAGCAGTCTTGGGACAGGGAACACTGAAGCTTTCTTT.